This T cell receptor beta chain was profiled in a study of neurological immune-mediated disorders (dated by TCRdb to about 2019). As for the study more broadly: Among the 34 multiple sclerosis patients, relapsing-remitting MS accounted for about 31 and secondary progressive MS accounted for 3. Peripheral blood TCR-beta repertoires from patients with HTLV-I-associated myelopathy (HAM/TSP), patients with multiple sclerosis, and healthy controls were compared in the study using UMI-based sequencing. The 90 to 110 TCR-beta libraries covered PBMC samples along with longitudinal samples, technical triplicates, and paired sorted CD4+ and CD8+ T-cell subsets. The cohort was made up of 60 to 75 subjects, consisting of 15 or so HAM/TSP patients, about 35 multiple sclerosis patients and about 20 healthy controls. Overall results and qualifications from the work: TCR clonal expansion was highest in HAM/TSP patients and lowest in MS patients, with MS patients falling below even healthy controls. Phylogenetic analysis grouped repertoires from 18 of 34 MS patients into a cluster of related CDR3 sequences, suggesting a possible repertoire-level signature. Across subjects, expanded clones never shared an identical CDR3 amino acid sequence, which suggests that the TCR-beta repertoires in every group were private. The MS cluster was not associated with any clinical or MRI features, and the authors stated that larger cohorts are needed.

cDNA was synthesized by template-switch 5'RACE using a primer with a 10-nucleotide random unique molecular identifier that tagged each TCR transcript. Over 160 million TCR-beta sequences, covering 15-18 subjects, were produced in each sequencing run. Total RNA was extracted with the RNeasy kit. Using the KAPA Real-time Library Amplification kit, TCR-beta VDJ regions were amplified with primers for the TCR constant region and the 5'RACE anchor. Sample indexes and Illumina adaptors were added in a first PCR, and a second PCR then increased library yield. The roughly 650 bp TCR product was size-selected on a 2% E-gel SizeSelection system after Ampure bead purification. Before pooling, library quality was checked on a Bioanalyzer, concentration was measured with Qubit, and libraries were quantified with the Kapa Library Quantification kit. Paired-end 2 x 150 bp sequencing of the libraries was performed on an Illumina HiSeq 2500. To increase sequence diversity, about 24-32% phiX was spiked into each library pool. The study's processing was this. Quality-filtered reads were processed with the UMI-based MiGEC pipeline, and over 75% of raw TCR sequences were removed by the MiGEC pipeline during error correction. VDJ genes were aligned to IMGT germline references, and clonotypes were defined by unique CDR3 amino acid sequence plus V-J genes. Clonal expansion, Shannon diversity and CDR3 relatedness were evaluated with VDJtools (CalcPairwiseDistances, ClusterSamples), while phylogenetic trees were built in CLCbio workbench. Expanded clones were defined as having at least 8 unique UMIs, based on coefficient-of-variation modelling across technical triplicates. TCRdb ran its own pipeline on the public reads, namely fastp trimming at Q25 and MiXCR clone calling, and kept in-frame beta chains. Here each entry gathers all rows of one CDR3 protein and keeps the most common genes and DNA. The V and J calls shown here were made by TCRdb, not taken from the authors' results. The sample contains tens of thousands of distinct CDR3 sequences, roughly 4.5% of them found a single time. The ten largest clones represent about 2% of the sample.

For the unsorted PBMC libraries, 2 million PBMCs were stored in RNAlater at -80 degrees C until RNA extraction and were used to generate the libraries. Multiple sclerosis patients were enrolled in a US clinical protocol evaluating disease progression by magnetic resonance imaging. PBMCs were separated from peripheral blood using Ficoll-Hypaque density gradient centrifugation and then cryopreserved in liquid nitrogen. From its cysteine to its phenylalanine, the CDR3 spans 15 amino acids. Only CDR3 DNA is held: 45 bases, read in frame from base 1. V is cut back by 6 bases and J by 2 bases, with 4 bases in the junction unmatched. This clonotype was observed at least ten times. Its antigen is unknown. No base quality values were provided; no much bigger clone lies one nucleotide off.

This sequence originates from a woman aged 70-85 years with multiple sclerosis. Sequences were obtained from PBMCs. This receptor chain uses TRBV12-3 or TRBV12-4 and TRBJ2-2; TRBD1 lines up with 9 middle nucleotides. In nucleotides, the sequence is TGTGCCAGCAGCCCCACAGGGGGCAACACCGGGGAGCTGTTTTTT. Its amino acids are CASSPTGGNTGELFF.